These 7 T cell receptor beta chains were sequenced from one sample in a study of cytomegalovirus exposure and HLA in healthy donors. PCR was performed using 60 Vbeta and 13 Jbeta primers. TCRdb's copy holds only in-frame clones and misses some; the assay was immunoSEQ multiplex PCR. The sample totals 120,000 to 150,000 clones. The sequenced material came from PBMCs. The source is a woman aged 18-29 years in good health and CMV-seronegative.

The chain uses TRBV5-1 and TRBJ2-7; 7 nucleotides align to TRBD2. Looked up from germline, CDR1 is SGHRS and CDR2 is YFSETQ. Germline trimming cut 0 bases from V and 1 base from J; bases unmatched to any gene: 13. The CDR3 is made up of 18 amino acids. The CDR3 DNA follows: TGCGCCAGCAGCTTGGAACTAAAGGTGGGGGGGAGGTCCTACGAGCAGTACGTC. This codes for CASSLELKVGGRSYEQYV.

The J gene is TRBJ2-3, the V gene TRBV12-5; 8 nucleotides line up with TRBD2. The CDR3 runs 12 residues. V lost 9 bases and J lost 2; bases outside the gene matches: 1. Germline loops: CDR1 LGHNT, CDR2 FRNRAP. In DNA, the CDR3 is TGTGCTAGCGGGAGGGACACAGATACGCAGTATTTT. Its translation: CASGRDTDTQYF.

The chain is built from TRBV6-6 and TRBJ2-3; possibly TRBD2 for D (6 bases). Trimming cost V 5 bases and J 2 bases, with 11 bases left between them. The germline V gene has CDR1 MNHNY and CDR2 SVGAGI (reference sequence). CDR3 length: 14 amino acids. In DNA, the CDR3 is TGTGCCAGCAGTCGGGACTTCCTCACAGATACGCAGTATTTT. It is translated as CASSRDFLTDTQYF.

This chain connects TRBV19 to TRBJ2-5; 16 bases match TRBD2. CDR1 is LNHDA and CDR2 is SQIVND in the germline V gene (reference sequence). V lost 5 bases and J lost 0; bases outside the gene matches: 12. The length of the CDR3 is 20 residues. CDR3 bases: TGTGCCAGTAGTCCAAACCCCGGGACTAGCGGGAGGGGGTACCAAGAGACCCAGTACTTC. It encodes CASSPNPGTSGRGYQETQYF.

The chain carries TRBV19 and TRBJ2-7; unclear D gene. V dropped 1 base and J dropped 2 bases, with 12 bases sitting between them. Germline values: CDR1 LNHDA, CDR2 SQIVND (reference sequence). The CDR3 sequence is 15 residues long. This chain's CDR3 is CASSIVHSETYEQYF. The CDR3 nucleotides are TGTGCCAGTAGTATAGTACACAGTGAAACCTACGAGCAGTACTTC.

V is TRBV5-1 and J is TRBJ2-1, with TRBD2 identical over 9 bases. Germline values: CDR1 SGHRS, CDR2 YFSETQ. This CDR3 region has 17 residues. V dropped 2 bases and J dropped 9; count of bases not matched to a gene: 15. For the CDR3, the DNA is TGCGCCAGCAGCTTTATAGCGGGAGCGGACCCAGAGGGTGAGCAGTTCTTC. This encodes CASSFIAGADPEGEQFF.

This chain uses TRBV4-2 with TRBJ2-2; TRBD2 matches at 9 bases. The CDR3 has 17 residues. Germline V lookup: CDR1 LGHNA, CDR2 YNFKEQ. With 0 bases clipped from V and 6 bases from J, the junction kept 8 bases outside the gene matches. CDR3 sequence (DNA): TGTGCCAGCAGCCAAGATATACCTAGCGGGATAGCCGGGGAGCTGTTTTTT. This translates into CASSQDIPSGIAGELFF.